Listed here are 4 T cell receptor beta chains from one sample, sequenced in a study of shared clonotypes between healthy human individuals. TCRdb keeps only in-frame clones here, not all; method: immunoSEQ multiplex PCR. The sample shows around 2.5 million clones, over 85% of them seen only once. Sequenced: naive CD4+ T cells from PBMCs. Regarding subset: CD45RA+ positively selected. The receptors here all came from a man between 18 and 29 years old in good health. Some clones in this sample may be carry-over from other donors' samples.

J is TRBJ2-2 and V is TRBV10-3, with D possibly matching TRBD1 (5 bases). The ends were cut back, 0 bases at V and 1 base at J, with 9 bases in the middle. Germline values: CDR1 ENHRY, CDR2 SYGVKD. CDR3 length: 16 residues. CDR3 in DNA: TGTGCCATCAGTGAGTCACAGGTCCGGAACACCGGGGAGCTGTTTTTT. It is translated as CAISESQVRNTGELFF.

This clone was seen just once. V and J are TRBV10-3 and TRBJ2-7, with 11 bases lining up with TRBD2. The CDR3 spans 15 residues. V was pared by 4 bases and J by 4 bases, with 6 bases of the junction left unmatched. Germline values: CDR1 ENHRY, CDR2 SYGVKD. The CDR3 region is CAISAPTSGSYEQYF. Here the CDR3 DNA reads TGTGCCATCAGTGCACCAACTAGCGGGAGTTACGAGCAGTACTTC.

The CDR3 region is CASSYDLAGGYNEQFF. DNA for the CDR3: TGTGCCAGCAGCTACGACCTAGCGGGAGGCTACAATGAGCAGTTCTTC. The chain recombines TRBV5-6 with TRBJ2-1, with 11 bases fitting TRBD2. Germline CDR1 SGHDT, CDR2 YYEEEE. The CDR3 loop spans 16 amino acids. The ends lost 3 bases at V and 3 bases at J; junction bases unmatched: 5.

The rearrangement links TRBV6-5 to TRBJ2-5, with D perhaps matching TRBD1 (6 bases). Trimming removed 6 bases from V and 6 bases from J, with 17 bases in between. Germline V gene data show CDR1 as MNHEY and CDR2 as SVGAGI. The CDR3 runs to 14 residues. The CDR3 is CASSPYRVQKTQYF. CDR3 bases: TGTGCCAGCAGCCCATACAGGGTTCAAAAGACCCAGTACTTC.